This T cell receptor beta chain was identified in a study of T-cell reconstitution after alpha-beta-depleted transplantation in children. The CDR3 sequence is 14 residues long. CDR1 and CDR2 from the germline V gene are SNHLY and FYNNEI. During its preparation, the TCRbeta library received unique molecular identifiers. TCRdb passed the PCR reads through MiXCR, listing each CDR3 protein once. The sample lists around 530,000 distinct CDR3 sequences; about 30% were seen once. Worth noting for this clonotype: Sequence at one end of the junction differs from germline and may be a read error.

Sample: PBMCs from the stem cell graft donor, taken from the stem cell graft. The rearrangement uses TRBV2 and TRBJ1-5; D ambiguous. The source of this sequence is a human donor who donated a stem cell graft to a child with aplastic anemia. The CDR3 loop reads CASSEGRGNQPQHF. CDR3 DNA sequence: TGTGCCAGCAGCGAAGGACGGGGCAATCAGCCCCAGCATTTT.